The next 27 T cell receptor beta chains were all read from a single sample in a study of breast tumors, draining lymph nodes, adjacent tissues. Axillary draining lymph nodes of breast cancer patients supplied the node samples. TCRdb reprocessed the multiplex PCR reads with MiXCR, giving one entry per CDR3 protein. The sample includes 130,000 or so distinct CDR3 sequences, over 20% of them seen just once. The sequenced sample was axillary lymph node tissue. The receptors derive from a female donor with breast cancer. Some clones in this sample may be carry-over from other donors' samples.

On this clonotype: A much larger clone lies a single base off, so this may be a read error. The CDR3 region is CATSDFWWPGEDTGELFF. The DNA for the CDR3 is TGTGCCACCAGTGATTTCTGGTGGCCAGGGGAGGACACCGGGGAGCTGTTTTTT. V usage is TRBV24-1 and J usage is TRBJ2-2, with D possibly called TRBD1 or TRBD2 (6 bases each). The germline CDR1 and CDR2 sequences are KGHDR and SFDVKD. CDR3 length: 18 residues. V was clipped by 1 base and J by 3 bases, with 17 bases between them.

This clonotype appeared many times. This rearrangement joins TRBV6-5 to TRBJ1-5, with D unresolved. This CDR3 comprises 16 residues. Trimming shortened V by 7 bases and J by 3 bases, and 19 bases separated the two germline ends. Germline V gene lookup returns CDR1 MNHEY and CDR2 SVGAGI. CDR3 protein: CASTQTPSGNNQPQHF. The CDR3 region has the DNA TGTGCCAGCACCCAAACGCCCTCAGGTAACAATCAGCCCCAGCATTTT.

This clonotype showed up many times. The chain combines TRBV6-5 with TRBJ2-7, with 8 positions matching TRBD2. This CDR3 is 15 amino acids long. The V gene end was trimmed by 2 bases and the J gene end by 5 bases; junction bases not matched to a gene: 8. Germline V CDR1 and CDR2: MNHEY, SVGAGI. The CDR3 protein is CASSYRGGGRDEQYF. DNA of the CDR3: TGTGCCAGCAGTTACCGGGGCGGGGGGAGGGACGAGCAGTACTTC.

This clonotype was seen ten or more times. The chain has TRBV30 and TRBJ2-7; TRBD2 is a possible D gene (6 bases). The germline V gene encodes CDR1 GTSNPN and CDR2 SVGIG (reference sequence). Trimming stripped 3 bases from V and 4 bases from J, with 19 bases between. The CDR3 is made up of 15 amino acids. The CDR3 is CAWRPATRGGYEQYF. The DNA for the CDR3 is TGTGCCTGGAGGCCGGCTACAAGGGGAGGTTACGAGCAGTACTTC.

This clonotype was picked up many times. The V gene is TRBV18, the J gene TRBJ1-2; D gene ambiguous. The CDR3 totals 14 residues. CDR1 and CDR2 (germline): KGHSH, LQKENI. V was shortened by 6 bases and J by 2 bases, with 13 bases between the two germline ends. The CDR3 protein is CASSSRRGNYGYTF. CDR3 sequence (DNA): TGTGCCAGCTCCTCCCGCCGGGGAAACTATGGCTACACCTTC.

This clonotype was counted a single time. This chain uses TRBV28 with TRBJ2-5; D tentatively fits TRBD1 or TRBD2 (5 bases each). V lost 1 base and J 4 bases, leaving 13 bases between the germline ends. Germline V gene data show CDR1 as MDHEN and CDR2 as SYDVKM. There are 15 residues in the CDR3. The CDR3 coding sequence is TGTGCCAGCAGTTTATCGGGGTGGGGCGCAGAGACCCAGTACTTC. Its protein product is CASSLSGWGAETQYF.

This clonotype came up many times. This chain uses TRBV12-3 or TRBV12-4 with TRBJ2-1; 10 nucleotides line up with TRBD2. With 7 bases clipped from V and 6 bases from J, the junction kept 6 bases outside the gene matches. There are 14 residues in the CDR3. CDR3 nucleotide sequence: TGTGCCAGCATGAAGCGGGAGGGGGGCAATGAGCAGTTCTTC. Protein sequence: CASMKREGGNEQFF.

This clonotype has at least ten counts. The chain is built from TRBV5-4 and TRBJ2-1, with D perhaps matching TRBD1 (6 bases). The CDR3 has 14 amino acids. V shed 6 bases and J shed 2 bases, with 12 bases lying between them. The germline gives CDR1 SGHNT, CDR2 YYREEE (reference sequence). CDR3 coding DNA: TGTGCCAGCACCTGGGGACAAGCCTACAATGAGCAGTTCTTC. Protein product: CASTWGQAYNEQFF. Full variable domain (missing parts from reference TRBV5-4 and TRBJ2-1): ETGVTQSPTHLIKTRGQQVTLRCSSQSGHNTVSWYQQALGQGPQFIFQYYREEENGRGNFPPRFSGLQFPNYSSELNVNALELDDSALYLCASTWGQAYNEQFFGPGTRLTVL.

This clonotype has ten or more counts. J is TRBJ2-1 and V is TRBV28, with D unclear. The CDR3 extends over 16 amino acids. Trimming pared 5 bases from V and 6 bases from J, leaving 20 bases between. Germline values: CDR1 MDHEN, CDR2 SYDVKM. The CDR3 nucleotides are TGTGCCAGCAGTCCCCTGTATAGCAGCGCCGGCAATGAGCAGTTCTTC. The encoded protein is CASSPLYSSAGNEQFF.

This clonotype was counted ten times or more. The genes are TRBV28 and TRBJ2-7; D call uncertain. The CDR3 contains 14 residues. V was cut by 3 bases and J by 3 bases, with 12 bases left in between. Germline V gives CDR1 MDHEN, CDR2 SYDVKM. The CDR3 DNA reads as TGTGCCAGCAGTTTTCGTTCTGAGTTCTACGAGCAGTACTTC. It specifies CASSFRSEFYEQYF.

This clonotype occurred many times. This chain joins TRBV20-1 and TRBJ2-3; 8 bases are shared with TRBD2. The J segment lost 4 bases and the V segment lost 3 bases, leaving 0 bases of the junction unmatched. Germline CDR1 and CDR2: DFQATT and SNEGSKA (reference sequence). The CDR3 runs to 12 residues. The DNA of the CDR3 is TGCAGTGCTAGCGGGAGGGCAGATACGCAGTATTTT. It codes for CSASGRADTQYF.

This clonotype was recorded at least ten times. The rearrangement uses TRBV12-3 or TRBV12-4 and TRBJ2-1, with 10 bases that match TRBD2. The CDR3 consists of 16 residues. Trimming cost V 2 bases and J 7 bases; bases outside gene matches: 8. The CDR3 sequence is CASSLWSGRAGNEQFF. CDR3 in DNA: TGTGCCAGCAGTTTATGGAGCGGGAGGGCCGGGAATGAGCAGTTCTTC.

This clonotype was seen ten or more times. The chain combines TRBV11-2 with TRBJ2-3, with 7 bases that match TRBD2. Germline trimming cut 6 bases from V and 4 bases from J; bases unmatched to any gene: 7. Germline V gives CDR1 SGHAT, CDR2 FQNNGV. The CDR3 is made up of 14 amino acids. Here the CDR3 DNA reads TGTGCCAGCAGGAGGTCGGGAGGCCCAGATACGCAGTATTTT. It codes for CASRRSGGPDTQYF.

This clonotype appeared many times. V is TRBV4-1 and J is TRBJ2-1; tentatively, D is TRBD2 (7 bases). The CDR3 is 17 amino acids. Trimming stripped 0 bases from V and 7 bases from J, with 19 bases between. CDR1 MGHRA and CDR2 YSYEKL come from the germline V gene. CDR3 region: CASSQDTWGGLGNEQFF. CDR3 DNA sequence: TGCGCCAGCAGCCAAGACACGTGGGGGGGCCTGGGGAATGAGCAGTTCTTC.

The table lists this clonotype with many counts. The rearrangement uses TRBV5-1 and TRBJ2-2; D remains unclear. The CDR3 runs 16 residues. V lost 4 bases to trimming and J lost 1 base, with 14 bases between them. The germline V gene has CDR1 SGHRS and CDR2 YFSETQ. The CDR3 loop reads CASSLPPFGNTGELFF. The DNA for the CDR3 is TGCGCCAGCAGCCTCCCGCCATTCGGGAACACCGGGGAGCTGTTTTTT.

Details on this clonotype: A much larger clone is a single base away; this may be a read error. The chain uses TRBV29-1 and TRBJ2-5; no firm D call. The V end was cut by 7 bases, the J end by 3 bases, with 15 bases between. The CDR3 contains 13 residues. CDR1 is SQVTM and CDR2 is ANQGSEA in the germline V gene. DNA for the CDR3: TGCAGCGCGCCCGGGCTAGTAGAAGAGACCCAGTACTTC. This sequence encodes CSAPGLVEETQYF.

This clonotype was seen ten or more times. The chain uses TRBV4-1 and TRBJ2-3; TRBD2 agrees at 9 bases. This CDR3 comprises 18 residues. Trimming at V came to 4 bases and at J to 0 bases, leaving 11 bases not matched to a gene. The germline gives CDR1 MGHRA, CDR2 YSYEKL. The chain's CDR3 is CASSPLPRAGGSTDTQYF. Here the CDR3 DNA reads TGCGCCAGCAGCCCCCTCCCGCGAGCGGGAGGTAGCACAGATACGCAGTATTTT.

The V call is TRBV3-1, the J call TRBJ1-2; D is possibly TRBD1 (6 bases). The CDR3 is 14 amino acids. Germline V gene data show CDR1 as LGHDT and CDR2 as YNNKEL (reference sequence). Trimming pared 4 bases from V and 4 bases from J, leaving 13 bases between. In DNA, the CDR3 is TGTGCCAGCAGCCCAACCCGGACAGCCTATGGCTACACCTTC. Translation: CASSPTRTAYGYTF.

The rearrangement uses TRBV28 and TRBJ1-4; the D is unclear. The CDR3 extends over 12 amino acids. V gave up 6 bases and J gave up 8 bases, with 10 bases separating them. Per the germline V gene, CDR1 is MDHEN and CDR2 is SYDVKM. CDR3 DNA: TGTGCCAGCAGCCGGAGAAGGGAAAAACTGTTTTTT. This encodes CASSRRREKLFF.

In this sample, this clonotype turned up many times. The V and J genes are TRBV5-5 and TRBJ2-1, with 9 nucleotides matching TRBD2. The CDR3 is 16 residues long. V shed 0 bases, J shed 6 bases, and the junction held 7 bases outside the gene matches. CDR1 and CDR2 (germline): SGHKS, YYEKEE (reference sequence). CDR3: CASSLEVAGEGNEQFF. The CDR3 nucleotides read TGTGCCAGCAGCTTGGAGGTAGCGGGGGAGGGCAATGAGCAGTTCTTC.

This clonotype has a count of ten or more. The CDR3 region has the DNA TGCAGTGCTGATCCGATAGCGGTGGGAGATATGCCAGATACGCAGTATTTT. Translation gives CSADPIAVGDMPDTQYF. The V gene is TRBV20-1, the J gene TRBJ2-3; TRBD2 might be the D (6 bases). Trimming cost V 5 bases and J 4 bases, with 25 bases left between them. Germline assignment: CDR1 DFQATT and CDR2 SNEGSKA (reference sequence). The CDR3 sequence is 17 residues long.

This clonotype was picked up many times. The chain joins TRBV20-1 to TRBJ2-3; 8 bases map to TRBD2. CDR3 length equals 14 residues. V lost 1 base to trimming and J lost 5 bases; unmatched junction nucleotides: 5. The germline CDR1 and CDR2 sequences are DFQATT and SNEGSKA (reference sequence). DNA for the CDR3: TGCAGTGCTAGAGTAGCGGGACGGCAAGATACGCAGTATTTT. This translates into CSARVAGRQDTQYF.

This clonotype was counted many times. The chain carries TRBV6-5 and TRBJ2-5; 9 bases map to TRBD2. Germline V CDR1 and CDR2: MNHEY, SVGAGI. CDR3 length: 16 residues. V was clipped by 4 bases and J by 1 base; unmatched bases: 7. The CDR3 bases are TGTGCCAGCAGTTCAATGACTAGCGGCCTCCAAGAGACCCAGTACTTC. The encoded protein is CASSSMTSGLQETQYF.

This clonotype was seen at least ten times. The chain carries TRBV20-1 and TRBJ1-4; TRBD1 might be the D (6 bases). Germline V CDR1 and CDR2: DFQATT, SNEGSKA (reference sequence). V dropped 3 bases and J dropped 0 bases, with 11 bases sitting between them. This CDR3 has 15 residues. The CDR3 DNA is TGCAGTGCTAGGGACAGCCAAACAACTAATGAAAAACTGTTTTTT. Translated: CSARDSQTTNEKLFF.

The table lists this clonotype with many counts. This rearrangement joins TRBV5-6 to TRBJ2-3; no clear D. The length of the CDR3 is 13 residues. Germline CDR1 reads SGHDT; CDR2 reads YYEEEE. V was trimmed by 4 bases and J by 10 bases, leaving 16 bases between them. This CDR3 reads CASSPDLTRSQYF. CDR3 coding DNA: TGTGCCAGCAGCCCGGACCTGACCCGTTCGCAGTATTTT.

Many counts were recorded for this clonotype. This rearrangement joins TRBV20-1 to TRBJ2-7; 11 bases line up with TRBD1. Trimming at V came to 0 bases and at J to 3 bases, leaving 4 bases not matched to a gene. The CDR3 consists of 15 residues. Germline V gives CDR1 DFQATT, CDR2 SNEGSKA (reference sequence). CDR3 nucleotides: TGCAGTGCTAGAGAAATGGGACAGGGGGACTACGAGCAGTACTTC. This sequence encodes CSAREMGQGDYEQYF.

This clonotype was observed many times. The CDR3: CASRAGGQGGYGYTF. The CDR3 coding sequence is TGTGCCAGCAGAGCCGGAGGGCAGGGAGGCTATGGCTACACCTTC. The chain has TRBV12-3 or TRBV12-4 and TRBJ1-2, with a tentative D call TRBD1 (5 bases). V lost 6 bases and J 4 bases, leaving 18 bases between the germline ends. This CDR3 contains 15 residues.